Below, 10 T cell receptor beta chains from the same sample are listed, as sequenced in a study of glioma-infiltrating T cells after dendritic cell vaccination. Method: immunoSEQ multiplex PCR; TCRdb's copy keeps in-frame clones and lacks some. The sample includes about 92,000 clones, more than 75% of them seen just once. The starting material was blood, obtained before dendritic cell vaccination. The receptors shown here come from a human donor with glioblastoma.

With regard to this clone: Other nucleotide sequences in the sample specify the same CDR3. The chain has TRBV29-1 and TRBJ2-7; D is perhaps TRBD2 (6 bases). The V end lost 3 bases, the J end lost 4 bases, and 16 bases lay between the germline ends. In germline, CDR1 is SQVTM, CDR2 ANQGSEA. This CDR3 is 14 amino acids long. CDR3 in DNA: TGCAGCGTTGAGGATGGCGGGACTCCGTACGAGCAGTACTTC. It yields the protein CSVEDGGTPYEQYF.

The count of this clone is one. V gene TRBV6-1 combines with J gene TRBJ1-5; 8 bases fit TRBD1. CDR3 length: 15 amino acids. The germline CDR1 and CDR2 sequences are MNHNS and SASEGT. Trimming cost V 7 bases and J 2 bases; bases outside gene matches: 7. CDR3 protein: CASIDRGLGNQPQHF. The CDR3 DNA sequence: TGTGCCAGCATTGACAGGGGATTGGGCAATCAGCCCCAGCATTTT.

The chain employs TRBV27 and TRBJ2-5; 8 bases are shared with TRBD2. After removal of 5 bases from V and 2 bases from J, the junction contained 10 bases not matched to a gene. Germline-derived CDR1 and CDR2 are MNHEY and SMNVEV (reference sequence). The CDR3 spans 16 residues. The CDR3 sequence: CASSLLGSGVQETQYF. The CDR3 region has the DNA TGTGCCAGCAGTCTCCTTGGTAGCGGGGTACAAGAGACCCAGTACTTC.

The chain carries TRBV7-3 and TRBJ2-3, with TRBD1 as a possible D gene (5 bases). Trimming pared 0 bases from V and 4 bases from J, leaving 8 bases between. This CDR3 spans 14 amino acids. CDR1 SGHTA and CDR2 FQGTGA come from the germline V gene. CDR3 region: CASSLTPGPDTQYF. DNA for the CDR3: TGTGCCAGCAGCTTAACCCCAGGGCCAGATACGCAGTATTTT. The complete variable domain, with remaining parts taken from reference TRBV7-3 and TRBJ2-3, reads GAGVSQTPSNKVTEKGKYVELRCDPISGHTALYWYRQSLGQGPEFLIYFQGTGAADDSGLPNDRFFAVRPEGSVSTLKIQRTERGDSAVYLCASSLTPGPDTQYFGPGTRLTVL.

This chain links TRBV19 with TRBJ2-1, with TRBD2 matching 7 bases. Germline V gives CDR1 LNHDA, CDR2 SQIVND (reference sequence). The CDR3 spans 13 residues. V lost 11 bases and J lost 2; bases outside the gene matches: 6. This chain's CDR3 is CASRLAAYNEQFF. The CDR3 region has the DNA TGTGCCTCTCGTCTAGCGGCCTACAATGAGCAGTTCTTC.

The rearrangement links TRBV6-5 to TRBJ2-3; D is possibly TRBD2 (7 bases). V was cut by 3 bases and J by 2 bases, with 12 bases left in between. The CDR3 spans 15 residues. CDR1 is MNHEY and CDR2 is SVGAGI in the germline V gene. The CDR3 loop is CASSYQAGATDTQYF. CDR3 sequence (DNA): TGTGCCAGCAGTTATCAGGCGGGGGCCACAGATACGCAGTATTTT.

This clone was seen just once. In nucleotides, the CDR3 is TGCGCCAGCAGCAGTCTTGAGGTGGAGACCCAGTACTTC. This sequence encodes CASSSLEVETQYF. The chain uses TRBV5-1 and TRBJ2-5; D is uncertain. Germline assignment: CDR1 SGHRS and CDR2 YFSETQ. Trimming shortened V by 4 bases and J by 5 bases, and 12 bases separated the two germline ends. The CDR3 covers 13 residues.

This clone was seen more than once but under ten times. The CDR3 DNA is TGTGCCAGCAGTTCACCCGAGCGGTACGCCCGCACAGATACGCAGTATTTT. The encoded protein is CASSSPERYARTDTQYF. This chain joins TRBV28 and TRBJ2-3, with D tentatively TRBD2 (5 bases). Germline V gene sequence: CDR1 MDHEN, CDR2 SYDVKM. V shed 4 bases and J shed 1 base, with 18 bases lying between them. The CDR3 runs 17 residues.

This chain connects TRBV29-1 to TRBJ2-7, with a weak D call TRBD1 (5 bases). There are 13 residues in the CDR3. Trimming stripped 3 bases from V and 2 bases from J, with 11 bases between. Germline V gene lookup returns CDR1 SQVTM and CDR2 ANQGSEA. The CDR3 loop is CSVETDEAYEQYF. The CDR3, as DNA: TGCAGCGTTGAGACAGACGAAGCCTACGAGCAGTACTTC.

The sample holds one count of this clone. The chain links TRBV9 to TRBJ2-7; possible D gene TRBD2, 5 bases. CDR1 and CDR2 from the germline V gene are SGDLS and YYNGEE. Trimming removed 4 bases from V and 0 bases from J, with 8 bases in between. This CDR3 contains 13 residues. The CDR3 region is CASSPGSSYEQYF. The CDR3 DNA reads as TGTGCCAGCAGCCCGGGAAGCTCCTACGAGCAGTACTTC.